Each of the 25 T cell receptor beta chains below was sequenced from the same sample in a study of blood T cell repertoires in COVID-19. The table came from immunoSEQ multiplex PCR; TCRdb's copy has only in-frame clones and leaves some out. The sample contains under 250,000 clones, almost 85% of which appear only once. Material: peripheral blood. The receptor set was obtained from a woman in her forties with acute or convalescent COVID-19.

This clone was seen a handful of times. V and J are TRBV7-6 and TRBJ1-3; 7 bases fit TRBD1. This CDR3 is 16 amino acids long. From germline, CDR1 is SGHVS and CDR2 FNYEAQ. Germline trimming cut 1 base from V and 1 base from J; bases unmatched to any gene: 4. As DNA, the CDR3 is TGTGCCAGCAGCTTAGTTAAGGGGGCTTCTGGAAACACCATATATTTT. It specifies CASSLVKGASGNTIYF. The complete variable domain, with remaining parts taken from reference TRBV7-6 and TRBJ1-3, reads GAGVSQSPRYKVTKRGQDVALRCDPISGHVSLYWYRQALGQGPEFLTYFNYEAQQDKSGLPNDRFSAERPEGSISTLTIQRTEQRDSAMYRCASSLVKGASGNTIYFGEGSWLTVV.

This chain uses TRBV11-2 with TRBJ2-6, with no clear D. The germline gives CDR1 SGHAT, CDR2 FQNNGV. Trimming left V 10 bases short and J 6 bases short, with 7 bases between. The CDR3 has 11 amino acids. CDR3 sequence (DNA): TGTGCCACCTCTTCGGCCAACGTCCTGACTTTC. As protein: CATSSANVLTF. Drawing the rest from reference TRBV11-2 and TRBJ2-6, the complete variable domain is EAGVAQSPRYKIIEKRQSVAFWCNPISGHATLYWYQQILGQGPKLLIQFQNNGVVDDSQLPKDRFSAERLKGVDSTLKIQPAKLEDSAVYLCATSSANVLTFGAGSRLTVL.

The chain recombines TRBV7-9 with TRBJ2-5; TRBD2 matches 7 bases. V lost 1 base to trimming and J lost 4 bases; unmatched junction nucleotides: 6. Looked up from germline, CDR1 is SEHNR and CDR2 is FQNEAQ (reference sequence). CDR3 size: 15 residues. The CDR3 sequence: CASSLVRTRRETQYF. The CDR3 bases are TGTGCCAGCAGCTTAGTCCGGACTAGGCGAGAGACCCAGTACTTC.

Turning to this clone: One end of the junction does not line up with germline, which may come from a read error. This chain joins TRBV2 and TRBJ1-4; a weak D match, TRBD1 (6 bases). The germline gives CDR1 SNHLY, CDR2 FYNNEI. The CDR3 spans 13 residues. The CDR3 here is CASSGQQRSLLVF. The CDR3 bases are TGTGCCAGCAGCGGACAGCAGAGGTCCCTTCTCGTTTTT.

Of note for this clone: The same CDR3 is also encoded by other DNA sequences in this sample. The chain joins TRBV5-1 to TRBJ1-2; 10 nucleotides line up with TRBD1. There are 15 residues in the CDR3. Germline assignment: CDR1 SGHRS and CDR2 YFSETQ. After removal of 4 bases from V and 4 bases from J, the junction contained 7 bases not matched to a gene. The DNA for the CDR3 is TGCGCCAGCAGCCTTGGACAGGGGGATAGCTATGGCTACACCTTC. It translates to CASSLGQGDSYGYTF.

This clone was detected once. The chain joins TRBV4-1 to TRBJ1-5; a possible D gene is TRBD1 (5 bases). There are 14 residues in the CDR3. The V end lost 1 base, the J end lost 4 bases, and 8 bases lay between the germline ends. The germline gives CDR1 MGHRA, CDR2 YSYEKL. The CDR3 DNA reads TGCGCCAGCAGCCAAGTGGGGGGGAATCAGCCCCAGCATTTT. Residues: CASSQVGGNQPQHF.

V usage is TRBV6-2 or TRBV6-3 and J usage is TRBJ1-1; D is perhaps TRBD1 (5 bases). V shed 5 bases and J shed 4 bases, with 14 bases lying between them. CDR3 size: 14 residues. In germline, CDR1 is MNHEY, CDR2 SVGEGT. CDR3 sequence (DNA): TGTGCCAGCAGTAAGATGGGACTGATCACTGAAGCTTTCTTT. It codes for CASSKMGLITEAFF.

This rearrangement joins TRBV18 to TRBJ1-2; D gene unclear. Trimming removed 2 bases from V and 2 bases from J, with 6 bases in between. CDR3 size: 13 residues. CDR1 and CDR2 (germline): KGHSH, LQKENI. CDR3 sequence (DNA): TGTGCCAGCTCACCAACGGGAAACTATGGCTACACCTTC. The encoded protein is CASSPTGNYGYTF.

The V and J genes are TRBV4-1 and TRBJ1-1, with D unresolved. Trimming shortened V by 4 bases and J by 5 bases, and 8 bases separated the two germline ends. Germline V gives CDR1 MGHRA, CDR2 YSYEKL. This CDR3 has 12 amino acids. The CDR3 DNA reads TGCGCCAGCAGCCCGGCGGCAACTGAAGCTTTCTTT. Its protein is CASSPAATEAFF.

The chain recombines TRBV9 with TRBJ2-2; 9 bases align to TRBD2. Trimming at V came to 0 bases and at J to 8 bases, leaving 8 bases not matched to a gene. The germline gives CDR1 SGDLS, CDR2 YYNGEE. The length of the CDR3 is 16 residues. The CDR3 here is CASSVGLAGLLGELFF. DNA of the CDR3: TGTGCCAGCAGCGTAGGGCTAGCGGGACTACTGGGGGAGCTGTTTTTT.

This clone appeared once. The J gene is TRBJ2-5, the V gene TRBV29-1, with D possibly matching TRBD1 (6 bases). This CDR3 spans 14 amino acids. Germline-derived CDR1 and CDR2 are SQVTM and ANQGSEA. With 4 bases removed from V and 2 bases from J, the gap between germline ends came to 14 bases. This CDR3 is CSVGQQGGQETQYF. For the CDR3, the DNA is TGCAGCGTTGGACAACAGGGTGGACAAGAGACCCAGTACTTC.

The gene calls are TRBV15 and TRBJ1-5; D call uncertain. Germline V gives CDR1 LNHNV, CDR2 YYDKDF (reference sequence). Trimming took 3 bases from V and 4 from J, leaving 10 bases between them. The CDR3 consists of 14 residues. CDR3 nucleotides: TGTGCCACCAGCAGCTCCAGACATAATCAGCCCCAGCATTTT. Translation: CATSSSRHNQPQHF.

The chain uses TRBV4-1 and TRBJ1-2; D is unclear. V was pared by 6 bases and J by 8 bases, with 13 bases between. Germline V gene lookup returns CDR1 MGHRA and CDR2 YSYEKL. The CDR3 consists of 12 residues. The CDR3 loop is CASSGEVGGYTF. Here the CDR3 DNA reads TGCGCCAGCAGTGGGGAGGTGGGAGGCTACACCTTC.

This chain links TRBV27 with TRBJ2-7; D perhaps matches TRBD1 (5 bases). Between the trimmed V and J ends, which lost 7 bases and 3 bases, there was a span of 16 bases. Per germline, CDR1 MNHEY and CDR2 SMNVEV (reference sequence). This CDR3 is 14 amino acids long. CDR3 sequence reads: CASTQRGKGYEQYF. Written as DNA, the CDR3 is TGTGCCAGCACTCAAAGGGGAAAGGGCTACGAGCAGTACTTC.

V is TRBV27 and J is TRBJ2-7, with 9 bases identical to TRBD1. V lost 5 bases, J lost 2 bases, and 7 bases stayed unmatched. CDR3 length equals 15 residues. Germline CDR1 is MNHEY and CDR2 is SMNVEV (reference sequence). CDR3 amino acids: CASSAPGQGPYEQYF. CDR3 bases: TGTGCCAGCAGTGCCCCGGGACAGGGCCCCTACGAGCAGTACTTC.

This clone came up once. The gene calls are TRBV3-1 (or the pseudogene TRBV3-2) and TRBJ2-2, with a weak D call TRBD1 (5 bases). The CDR3 runs 14 residues. In germline, CDR1 is LGHDT, CDR2 YNNKEL (reference sequence). V lost 8 bases and J 4 bases, leaving 14 bases between the germline ends. The CDR3 region is CASGRQGVTGELFF. In nucleotides, the CDR3 is TGTGCCAGCGGTAGGCAGGGTGTCACCGGGGAGCTGTTTTTT.

The chain uses TRBV27 and TRBJ2-7; tentatively, D is TRBD1 (6 bases). V was trimmed by 5 bases and J by 0 bases, leaving 14 bases between them. CDR1 is MNHEY, CDR2 SMNVEV, per germline (reference sequence). The CDR3 extends over 15 amino acids. CDR3 sequence: CASSAQGGASYEQYF. As DNA, the CDR3 is TGTGCCAGCAGTGCACAGGGTGGAGCCTCCTACGAGCAGTACTTC.

J is TRBJ1-1 and V is TRBV27; 9 positions match TRBD1. The V segment lost 5 bases and the J segment 8 bases; nucleotides outside the gene matches: 3. CDR3 length: 12 residues. Germline loops: CDR1 MNHEY, CDR2 SMNVEV (reference sequence). CDR3 region: CASSRTGAEAFF. CDR3 nucleotides: TGTGCCAGCAGTCGGACAGGGGCGGAAGCTTTCTTT.

The chain employs TRBV6-2 or TRBV6-3 and TRBJ2-5; 8 bases align to TRBD1. Germline trimming cut 6 bases from V and 4 bases from J; bases unmatched to any gene: 13. CDR3 length equals 16 residues. Germline CDR1 MNHEY, CDR2 SVGEGT. CDR3 amino acids: CASSTIGSGGVETQYF. The CDR3 bases are TGTGCCAGCAGCACGATCGGTTCAGGGGGCGTAGAGACCCAGTACTTC.

The CDR3 nucleotides are TGTGCCAGCAGTTTGGCATTCCAGGGATCAATGAACACTGAAGCTTTCTTT. Translation: CASSLAFQGSMNTEAFF. The chain is built from TRBV27 and TRBJ1-1, with a possible D match to TRBD1 (5 bases). V gave up 3 bases and J gave up 0 bases, with 17 bases separating them. Germline V gives CDR1 MNHEY, CDR2 SMNVEV (reference sequence). The CDR3 is 17 amino acids.

This clone was recorded only once. The rearrangement joins TRBV3-1 (or the pseudogene TRBV3-2) to TRBJ2-5; D not certain. Germline CDR1 is LGHDT and CDR2 is YNNKEL (reference sequence). V dropped 3 bases and J dropped 6 bases, with 17 bases sitting between them. CDR3 size: 15 residues. This CDR3 is CASSHRVGVTQTQYF. The CDR3 nucleotides are TGTGCCAGCAGCCATCGCGTGGGTGTGACTCAGACCCAGTACTTC.

The CDR3 region is CASSFRVGGTEAFF. As DNA, the CDR3 is TGCGCCAGCAGCTTCAGGGTAGGGGGCACTGAAGCTTTCTTT. This chain links TRBV5-1 with TRBJ1-1; TRBD1 is a possible D gene (6 bases). From germline, CDR1 is SGHRS and CDR2 YFSETQ. Trimming took off 2 bases at V and 4 bases at J, with 12 bases between the two ends. The length of the CDR3 is 14 residues.

This clone turned up a few times. The chain has TRBV12-3 or TRBV12-4 and TRBJ2-3; D perhaps matches TRBD2 (5 bases). CDR3 size: 13 residues. Deletions cut 1 base from V and 4 bases from J, with 6 bases between. This chain's CDR3 is CASSLGRADTQYF. CDR3 DNA: TGTGCCAGCAGTTTAGGGCGGGCAGATACGCAGTATTTT.

V usage is TRBV10-1 and J usage is TRBJ1-1; possible D gene TRBD1, 5 bases. V was cut by 4 bases and J by 5 bases, with 11 bases left in between. Germline V lookup: CDR1 WNHNN, CDR2 SYGVQD (reference sequence). The CDR3 is 13 residues long. The CDR3 sequence: CASSVLGGTEAFF. For the CDR3, the DNA is TGCGCCAGCAGTGTTCTGGGGGGGACTGAAGCTTTCTTT.

This rearrangement joins TRBV30 to TRBJ2-2, with TRBD2 identical over 7 bases. In germline, CDR1 is GTSNPN, CDR2 SVGIG (reference sequence). The CDR3 runs 14 residues. V lost 0 bases, J lost 7 bases, and 5 bases stayed unmatched. The CDR3 protein is CAWSVLREGGELFF. The CDR3 region has the DNA TGTGCCTGGAGTGTACTAAGGGAGGGCGGGGAGCTGTTTTTT.